The clone carrying this TCR beta chain has just a few counts. This specimen belongs to a study of shared clonotypes between healthy human individuals. The assay was carried out at the deep level. An even split of each subset's genomic DNA across several immunoSEQ plates was performed. Unsorted PBMC DNA went through sequencing on ten immunoSEQ deep assay plates. Repertoires were generated with immunoSEQ multiplex PCR, while TCRdb's copy carries only in-frame clones and drops some. Of about 490,000 clones in the sample, over 65% were seen once. HIV-negative, healthy adults without recent acute infections or vaccinations were the donors. The CDR3 covers 18 residues. Germline V CDR1 and CDR2: SGHTA, FQGNSA. J lost 0 bases, V lost 5 bases, and 14 bases had no gene match.

This clonotype was obtained from a woman in her thirties or forties in good health. Some clones in this sample may be carry-over from other donors' samples. Sequencing was done on a sample of PBMCs. The chain couples TRBV7-2 to TRBJ2-3, with 7 bases matching TRBD2. The CDR3 reads CASSQRGAEGTSTDTQYF. The DNA of the CDR3 is TGTGCCAGCAGCCAGCGGGGCGCGGAGGGGACTAGCACAGATACGCAGTATTTT.